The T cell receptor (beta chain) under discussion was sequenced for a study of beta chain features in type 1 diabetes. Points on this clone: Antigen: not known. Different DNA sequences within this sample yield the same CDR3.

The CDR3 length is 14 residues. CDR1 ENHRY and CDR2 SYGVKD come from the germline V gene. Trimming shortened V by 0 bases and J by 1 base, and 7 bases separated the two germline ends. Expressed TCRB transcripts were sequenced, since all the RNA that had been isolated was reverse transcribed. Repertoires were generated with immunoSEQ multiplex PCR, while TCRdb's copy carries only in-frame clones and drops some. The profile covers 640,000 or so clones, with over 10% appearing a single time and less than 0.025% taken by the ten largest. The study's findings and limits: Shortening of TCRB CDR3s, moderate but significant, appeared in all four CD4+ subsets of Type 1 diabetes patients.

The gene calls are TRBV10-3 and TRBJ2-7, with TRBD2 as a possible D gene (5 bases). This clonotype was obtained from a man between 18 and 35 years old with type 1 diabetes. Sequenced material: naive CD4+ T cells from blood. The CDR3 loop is CAISESTGSYEQYF. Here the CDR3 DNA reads TGTGCCATCAGTGAGTCGACGGGATCCTACGAGCAGTACTTC.